This T cell receptor beta chain was sequenced in a study of long-term antiretroviral therapy in people with HIV. Notes on the study in general: Diversity went up after ART and still fell short of transplant donor controls.

Investigators performed immunoSEQ version v3.0 at survey level. What sequencing targeted per sample was roughly 40,000-50,000 T-cell genomes. TCRdb's table, derived via immunoSEQ multiplex PCR, lists solely in-frame clones and lacks some. The table lists 20,000 to 25,000 clones, roughly 80% of them singletons. J gave up 3 bases and V 4 bases, and 18 bases lay outside the gene matches. Germline assignment: CDR1 SGHRS and CDR2 YFSETQ. This CDR3 has 20 amino acids. From each donor, at least one pre-ART PBMC sample and at least two post-ART PBMC samples were obtained. Comment on this clone: Its matching antigen is unknown.

The origin of this receptor is a woman in her thirties with HIV. Sequenced material: unsorted PBMCs, taken 0.2 years after starting antiretroviral therapy. The chain is built from TRBV5-1 and TRBJ2-3, with 12 bases fitting TRBD2. The CDR3 protein is CASSTPHLAGGPSETDTQYF. CDR3 DNA: TGCGCCAGCAGCACCCCGCACCTAGCGGGGGGGCCTAGTGAGACAGATACGCAGTATTTT.